What follows are 10 T cell receptor beta chains derived from one specimen sequenced in a study of cytomegalovirus exposure and HLA in healthy donors (dated by TCRdb to 2016 to 2017). Libraries were made using the immunoSEQ multiplex PCR assay. A mixture of 60 forward primers for TCR Vbeta segments and 13 reverse primers for TCR Jbeta segments was used in the multiplex PCR. The source is immuneACCESS, and TCRdb retained only in-frame sequences with V and J called. Part of the clones is not carried over; for the studies checked, unresolved V genes explain less than half of this, and the remainder is unexplained. The sample table shows 150,000 to 200,000 clones, and roughly 80% are seen once. Clones ranked in the top ten supply roughly 2.3% of the sample. Sequences were obtained from PBMCs. The receptors were sampled from a man between 60 and 75 years old in good health and CMV-seronegative.

This chain joins TRBV27 and TRBJ1-1, with unresolved D. The CDR3 sequence is 13 residues long. Per the germline V gene, CDR1 is MNHEY and CDR2 is SMNVEV (reference sequence). The V gene lost 5 bases and the J gene lost 1 base, with 8 bases spanning the gap. The CDR3 DNA reads TGTGCCAGCAGTCCAAACACGAACACTGAAGCTTTCTTT. Protein product: CASSPNTNTEAFF.

The chain recombines TRBV19 with TRBJ2-2; D is unclear. In germline, CDR1 is LNHDA, CDR2 SQIVND (reference sequence). Trimming removed 3 bases from V and 5 bases from J, with 10 bases in between. This CDR3 region has 14 residues. CDR3 region: CASSMQADTGELFF. The CDR3 nucleotides are TGTGCCAGTAGTATGCAGGCCGATACCGGGGAGCTGTTTTTT.

The rearrangement joins TRBV19 to TRBJ2-1; TRBD2 matches 7 bases. This CDR3 is built from 15 residues. The trim removed 5 bases at V and 0 bases at J, leaving 4 bases unmatched. The germline gives CDR1 LNHDA, CDR2 SQIVND (reference sequence). The CDR3, as DNA: TGTGCCAGTAGTCTCCGCGGGAGCTCCTACAATGAGCAGTTCTTC. It specifies CASSLRGSSYNEQFF.

The chain combines TRBV5-4 with TRBJ1-4, with a tentative D call TRBD1 (5 bases). V was cut by 8 bases and J by 7 bases, with 12 bases left in between. Germline CDR1 and CDR2: SGHNT and YYREEE (reference sequence). CDR3 length equals 12 residues. The CDR3 protein is CARGATLEKLFF. CDR3 in DNA: TGTGCCAGAGGGGCCACACTTGAAAAACTGTTTTTT. Looking up the rest from reference TRBV5-4 and TRBJ1-4 gives the full variable domain: ETGVTQSPTHLIKTRGQQVTLRCSSQSGHNTVSWYQQALGQGPQFIFQYYREEENGRGNFPPRFSGLQFPNYSSELNVNALELDDSALYLCARGATLEKLFFGSGTQLSVL.

The rearrangement joins TRBV6-4 to TRBJ1-3, with TRBD1 as a possible D gene (5 bases). CDR1 MRHNA and CDR2 SNTAGT come from the germline V gene. V was shortened by 6 bases and J by 0 bases, with 12 bases between the two germline ends. The CDR3 has 15 amino acids. The CDR3 spells CASREGRPSGNTIYF. DNA for the CDR3: TGTGCCAGCAGGGAGGGGAGGCCCTCTGGAAACACCATATATTTT.

The V gene is TRBV14, the J gene TRBJ2-7; the D is unclear. The CDR3 covers 13 residues. V was shortened by 0 bases and J by 3 bases, with 6 bases between the two germline ends. Germline assignment: CDR1 SGHDN and CDR2 FVKESK. CDR3 sequence reads: CASSQDLDYEQYF. CDR3 coding DNA: TGTGCCAGCAGCCAAGATCTAGACTACGAGCAGTACTTC.

This clone was observed a few times. The V and J genes are TRBV5-8 and TRBJ1-2; 7 positions agree with TRBD1. V gave up 2 bases and J gave up 4 bases; unmatched junction bases: 8. Germline-derived CDR1 and CDR2 are SGHTS and YDEGEE. There are 15 residues in the CDR3. CDR3 sequence (DNA): TGTGCCAGCAGCTTATTGAGGGGGCCGGGCTATGGCTACACCTTC. Protein product: CASSLLRGPGYGYTF.

The J gene is TRBJ1-4, the V gene TRBV5-1; D is unclear. Germline values: CDR1 SGHRS, CDR2 YFSETQ. With 0 bases removed from V and 6 bases from J, the gap between germline ends came to 12 bases. The CDR3 extends over 15 amino acids. CDR3 sequence (DNA): TGCGCCAGCAGCTTGGACCCAACTGTTGATGAAAAACTGTTTTTT. It specifies CASSLDPTVDEKLFF.

The chain joins TRBV18 to TRBJ2-2, with D tentatively TRBD2 (5 bases). Trimming shortened V by 9 bases and J by 2 bases, and 16 bases separated the two germline ends. The CDR3 has 15 residues. Germline CDR1 is KGHSH and CDR2 is LQKENI. CDR3 DNA: TGTGCCAGTACAAGCGGACCGGGTAACACCGGGGAGCTGTTTTTT. Translation: CASTSGPGNTGELFF. Supplemented by reference TRBV18 and TRBJ2-2, the full variable domain reads NAGVMQNPRHLVRRRGQEARLRCSPMKGHSHVYWYRQLPEEGLKFMVYLQKENIIDESGMPKERFSAEFPKEGPSILRIQQVVRGDSAAYFCASTSGPGNTGELFFGEGSRLTVL.

V usage is TRBV7-9 and J usage is TRBJ2-7; 10 bases fit TRBD2. The CDR3 is 16 amino acids. Germline lookup yields CDR1 SEHNR and CDR2 FQNEAQ (reference sequence). Unmatched junction bases numbered 14, after V lost 5 bases and J lost 7 bases. The CDR3 coding sequence is TGTGCCAGCAGCGGACCCCTGAGCGGGGGGGCCGGGGAGCAGTACTTC. Residues: CASSGPLSGGAGEQYF.